This T cell receptor (beta chain) was sequenced for a study of glioma-infiltrating T cells after dendritic cell vaccination. This clone appeared a few times. With V trimmed by 4 bases and J by 6 bases, 6 bases remained unmatched. Germline V gives CDR1 SGHNT, CDR2 YYREEE (reference sequence). The CDR3 runs to 15 residues. The assay was immunoSEQ multiplex PCR, and TCRdb's table has in-frame clones only and misses some. The table lists 80,000 to 100,000 clones, over 60% of them singletons. This receptor was taken from a human donor with glioblastoma. The chain has TRBV5-4 and TRBJ2-2, with 10 bases aligning to TRBD2. This sample comprised blood, obtained before dendritic cell vaccination. This CDR3 is CASSPGTSAAGELFF. The CDR3 nucleotides are TGTGCCAGCAGCCCAGGGACTAGCGCGGCCGGGGAGCTGTTTTTT.